Each of the 26 T cell receptor beta chains below was sequenced from the same sample in a study of post-analysis software for immune sequencing data. Findings and limits, study-wide: Five or six TRBV segments, TRBV5-6, TRBV5-1 and TRBV20-1 among them, were found more frequent in patients than controls.

Included in the TCR beta cDNA libraries were unique molecular identifiers. TCRdb fed the PCR reads into MiXCR, producing one record per CDR3 protein. This sample has 450,000 to 650,000 distinct CDR3 sequences, with 44% found just once. No antigens are known for them. Sequenced: blood. These receptors came from a girl aged 5-17 years with multiple sclerosis.

This clonotype was found a few times. The chain employs TRBV5-1 and TRBJ2-1, with TRBD2 matching 10 bases. Germline V CDR1 and CDR2: SGHRS, YFSETQ. Unmatched junction bases numbered 5, after V lost 3 bases and J lost 2 bases. This CDR3 region has 16 residues. CDR3 in amino acids: CASSSLAGVTYNEQFF. The CDR3 DNA is TGCGCCAGCAGCTCTCTAGCGGGAGTGACCTACAATGAGCAGTTCTTC. Together with reference TRBV5-1 and TRBJ2-1, the CDR3 gives the full variable domain: KAGVTQTPRYLIKTRGQQVTLSCSPISGHRSVSWYQQTPGQGLQFLFEYFSETQRNKGNFPGRFSGRQFSNSRSEMNVSTLELGDSALYLCASSSLAGVTYNEQFFGPGTRLTVL.

The rearrangement links TRBV7-9 to TRBJ2-3, with TRBD2 as a possible D gene (6 bases). Per germline, CDR1 SEHNR and CDR2 FQNEAQ (reference sequence). Trimming took 4 bases from V and 1 from J, leaving 15 bases between them. The CDR3 loop spans 16 amino acids. In DNA, the CDR3 is TGTGCCAGCAGCTATGGGACTGTCCGGGGCACAGATACGCAGTATTTT. Amino acid sequence: CASSYGTVRGTDTQYF.

This clonotype was detected only a few times. The chain is built from TRBV28 and TRBJ2-1, with 9 bases aligning to TRBD1. The V gene's germline CDR1 is MDHEN and CDR2 SYDVKM. The CDR3 totals 15 residues. J gave up 2 bases and V 5 bases, and 4 bases lay outside the gene matches. The CDR3 bases are TGTGCCAGCAGTAGGGACAGGGCAACCTACAATGAGCAGTTCTTC. As protein: CASSRDRATYNEQFF. Filled out from reference TRBV28 and TRBJ2-1, the complete variable domain reads DVKVTQSSRYLVKRTGEKVFLECVQDMDHENMFWYRQDPGLGLRLIYFSYDVKMKEKGDIPEGYSVSREKKERFSLILESASTNQTSMYLCASSRDRATYNEQFFGPGTRLTVL.

This clonotype has a handful of counts. The chain has TRBV4-1 and TRBJ2-5, with D perhaps being TRBD1 or TRBD2 (7 bases each). The germline gives CDR1 MGHRA, CDR2 YSYEKL. Trimming shortened V by 4 bases and J by 5 bases, and 17 bases separated the two germline ends. The CDR3 is made up of 15 amino acids. The chain's CDR3 is CASSPTAGTVETQYF. The DNA of the CDR3 is TGCGCCAGCAGCCCCACAGCGGGGACAGTGGAGACCCAGTACTTC.

This clonotype was counted ten times or more. The chain combines TRBV4-1 with TRBJ2-5, with 9 bases aligning to TRBD1. This CDR3 has 14 residues. V shed 2 bases, J shed 4 bases, and the junction held 2 bases outside the gene matches. Germline assignment: CDR1 MGHRA and CDR2 YSYEKL. The CDR3 here is CASSQTTGGETQYF. The CDR3 DNA is TGCGCCAGCAGCCAAACGACAGGGGGAGAGACCCAGTACTTC.

This chain links TRBV20-1 with TRBJ2-7; TRBD2 matches 9 bases. V lost 1 base and J lost 3; bases outside the gene matches: 4. The CDR3 has 14 residues. Germline V gene data show CDR1 as DFQATT and CDR2 as SNEGSKA (reference sequence). The CDR3 bases are TGCAGTGCTAGAGCCGGGACTAGCCACTACGAGCAGTACTTC. The encoded protein is CSARAGTSHYEQYF.

In its sample, this clonotype was seen once. V and J are TRBV5-4 and TRBJ2-1; D is perhaps TRBD2 (7 bases). Germline-derived CDR1 and CDR2 are SGHNT and YYREEE (reference sequence). This CDR3 has 14 amino acids. Trimming shortened V by 4 bases and J by 8 bases, and 16 bases separated the two germline ends. This CDR3 reads CASSEGGGRYEQFF. CDR3 sequence (DNA): TGTGCCAGCAGCGAGGGGGGGGGCAGATATGAGCAGTTCTTC. Combining the CDR3 with reference TRBV5-4 and TRBJ2-1 gives the whole variable domain ETGVTQSPTHLIKTRGQQVTLRCSSQSGHNTVSWYQQALGQGPQFIFQYYREEENGRGNFPPRFSGLQFPNYSSELNVNALELDDSALYLCASSEGGGRYEQFFGPGTRLTVL.

Here the CDR3 DNA reads TGCAGTGCCGGGACTAGCGGGAGCCGCGACTACAATGAGCAGTTCTTC. It codes for CSAGTSGSRDYNEQFF. The chain carries TRBV20-1 and TRBJ2-1; 14 bases line up with TRBD2. This CDR3 contains 16 residues. Trimming cost V 6 bases and J 3 bases; bases outside gene matches: 7. Germline V gives CDR1 DFQATT, CDR2 SNEGSKA (reference sequence).

There are a few counts of this clonotype. CDR3: CASSTPLGGTSPYNEQFF. The CDR3 DNA follows: TGCGCCAGCAGCACCCCCCTAGGGGGGACTAGCCCTTACAATGAGCAGTTCTTC. The chain combines TRBV5-1 with TRBJ2-1, with 9 bases fitting TRBD2. Germline V CDR1 and CDR2: SGHRS, YFSETQ. With V trimmed by 4 bases and J by 4 bases, 15 bases remained unmatched. The length of the CDR3 is 18 residues. Using reference TRBV5-1 and TRBJ2-1 for the parts outside the CDR3, the full variable domain is KAGVTQTPRYLIKTRGQQVTLSCSPISGHRSVSWYQQTPGQGLQFLFEYFSETQRNKGNFPGRFSGRQFSNSRSEMNVSTLELGDSALYLCASSTPLGGTSPYNEQFFGPGTRLTVL.

This chain connects TRBV6-5 to TRBJ2-1; unclear D gene. V lost 4 bases and J 7 bases, leaving 8 bases between the germline ends. There are 12 residues in the CDR3. Germline-derived CDR1 and CDR2 are MNHEY and SVGAGI. DNA for the CDR3: TGTGCCAGCAGTTCCCTTGGGAATGAGCAGTTCTTC. The encoded protein is CASSSLGNEQFF.

There are many counts of this clonotype. This rearrangement joins TRBV7-9 to TRBJ2-5; D ambiguous. This CDR3 has 12 residues. Trimming took 5 bases from V and 0 from J, leaving 4 bases between them. From germline, CDR1 is SEHNR and CDR2 FQNEAQ (reference sequence). CDR3 sequence reads: CASSGYQETQYF. As DNA, the CDR3 is TGTGCCAGCAGCGGGTACCAAGAGACCCAGTACTTC. The full variable domain, in which reference TRBV7-9 and TRBJ2-5 provide the parts outside the CDR3, is DTGVSQNPRHKITKRGQNVTFRCDPISEHNRLYWYRQTLGQGPEFLTYFQNEAQLEKSRLLSDRFSAERPKGSFSTLEIQRTEQGDSAMYLCASSGYQETQYFGPGTRLLVL.

In this sample, this clonotype turned up a few times. The rearrangement links TRBV4-2 to TRBJ2-6; 7 bases map to TRBD1. The CDR3 totals 17 residues. Per germline, CDR1 LGHNA and CDR2 YNFKEQ. J was trimmed by 4 bases and V by 0 bases; bases with no gene match: 6. The DNA for the CDR3 is TGTGCCAGCAGCCAAGATACCCGGACAGGAGGGGCCAACGTCCTGACTTTC. The encoded protein is CASSQDTRTGGANVLTF.

The genes are TRBV12-3 or TRBV12-4 and TRBJ2-1; no firm D call. Trimming shortened V by 7 bases and J by 0 bases, and 10 bases separated the two germline ends. This CDR3 comprises 14 residues. Here the CDR3 DNA reads TGTGCCAGCACCATTCGGTCCTCCTACAATGAGCAGTTCTTC. Its protein is CASTIRSSYNEQFF.

This clonotype has more than one count but fewer than ten. The chain is built from TRBV12-3 or TRBV12-4 and TRBJ2-7; 7 bases fit TRBD2. J was trimmed by 5 bases and V by 7 bases; bases with no gene match: 5. This CDR3 contains 12 residues. In DNA, the CDR3 is TGTGCCAGCAATTGGGGGGGTCACGAGCAGTACTTC. It yields the protein CASNWGGHEQYF.

This sequence joins TRBV27 and TRBJ2-7, with 9 bases matching TRBD1. V was clipped by 5 bases and J by 3 bases; unmatched bases: 11. The CDR3 has 16 amino acids. Germline V gene sequence: CDR1 MNHEY, CDR2 SMNVEV (reference sequence). The CDR3 DNA reads TGTGCCAGCAGTCCATCTGTTGGGGACAGGGACTACGAGCAGTACTTC. Its translation is CASSPSVGDRDYEQYF.

In its sample, this clonotype was seen a few times. V is TRBV7-2 and J is TRBJ2-7, with 11 nucleotides matching TRBD2. Germline CDR1 SGHTA, CDR2 FQGNSA. Trimming took 1 base from V and 2 from J; bases not matched to a gene: 7. The CDR3 loop spans 17 amino acids. In DNA, the CDR3 is TGTGCCAGCAGCTTAGGAGTACTAGCGGGGGTCCCCTACGAGCAGTACTTC. Residues: CASSLGVLAGVPYEQYF. Full variable domain (rest looked up from reference TRBV7-2 and TRBJ2-7): GAGVSQSPSNKVTEKGKDVELRCDPISGHTALYWYRQSLGQGLEFLIYFQGNSAPDKSGLPSDRFSAERTGGSVSTLTIQRTQQEDSAVYLCASSLGVLAGVPYEQYFGPGTRLTVT.

This clonotype occurred a few times. The gene calls are TRBV29-1 and TRBJ2-6, with 9 bases identical to TRBD1. The J segment lost 4 bases and the V segment lost 5 bases, leaving 3 bases of the junction unmatched. The CDR3 is 14 residues long. The germline gives CDR1 SQVTM, CDR2 ANQGSEA. Written as DNA, the CDR3 is TGCAGCGTTAGGACAGGGGACGGGGCCAACGTCCTGACTTTC. Amino acids: CSVRTGDGANVLTF.

V and J are TRBV12-3 or TRBV12-4 and TRBJ2-3, with 7 bases lining up with TRBD1. J lost 1 base, V lost 1 base, and 8 bases had no gene match. The CDR3 loop spans 17 amino acids. The CDR3 bases are TGTGCCAGCAGTTTAGTGTCCCGGACAGGCGGCACAGATACGCAGTATTTT. As protein: CASSLVSRTGGTDTQYF.

This clonotype was observed a handful of times. The genes are TRBV20-1 and TRBJ2-1; 12 nucleotides align to TRBD2. Germline V gene sequence: CDR1 DFQATT, CDR2 SNEGSKA (reference sequence). With V trimmed by 4 bases and J by 9 bases, 13 bases remained unmatched. This CDR3 spans 16 amino acids. Here the CDR3 DNA reads TGCAGTGCTACGGCAGCGACTAGCGGGAGTAGGGGTGAGCAGTTCTTC. This gives the protein CSATAATSGSRGEQFF.

This clonotype was seen a handful of times. The chain has TRBV12-3 or TRBV12-4 and TRBJ2-7, with D possibly TRBD1 on 5 matching bases. V was cut by 1 base and J by 5 bases, with 15 bases left in between. The CDR3 runs to 15 residues. The DNA of the CDR3 is TGTGCCAGCAGTTTAGACTTTTTTAGGGGTGACGAGCAGTACTTC. Translated, it gives CASSLDFFRGDEQYF.

This clonotype occurred a few times. The V gene is TRBV6-1, the J gene TRBJ2-7; a weak D match, TRBD1 (5 bases). The CDR3 has 16 amino acids. In germline, CDR1 is MNHNS, CDR2 SASEGT. V lost 1 base and J lost 5, with 18 bases in between. Written as DNA, the CDR3 is TGTGCCAGCAGTGAAGGCTACAAGCAGGGAAGAAACGAGCAGTACTTC. Translated, it gives CASSEGYKQGRNEQYF.

This clonotype has just a few counts. V is TRBV11-2 and J is TRBJ1-2, with 7 bases identical to TRBD1. The germline V gene encodes CDR1 SGHAT and CDR2 FQNNGV. The CDR3 has 14 residues. The trim removed 5 bases at V and 5 bases at J, leaving 8 bases unmatched. CDR3 residues: CASSRPGTVYGYTF. Written as DNA, the CDR3 is TGTGCCAGCAGCCGACCAGGGACAGTGTATGGCTACACCTTC.

This clonotype was seen a few times. The chain joins TRBV20-1 to TRBJ2-7; maybe TRBD1 (5 bases). V was clipped by 3 bases and J by 3 bases, with 12 bases between them. The CDR3 spans 13 residues. Germline loops: CDR1 DFQATT, CDR2 SNEGSKA (reference sequence). CDR3 amino acids: CSASGETDYEQYF. The CDR3 nucleotides are TGCAGTGCTAGCGGTGAGACAGACTACGAGCAGTACTTC.

This clonotype was recorded a few times. V is TRBV4-1 and J is TRBJ2-5, with 7 bases that match TRBD1. The trim removed 4 bases at V and 1 base at J, leaving 12 bases unmatched. CDR1 and CDR2 from the germline V gene are MGHRA and YSYEKL. There are 17 residues in the CDR3. CDR3 sequence (DNA): TGCGCCAGCAGCCGTTCGCGCCTCGACAGGGCCCAAGAGACCCAGTACTTC. Its translation is CASSRSRLDRAQETQYF.

The chain is built from TRBV10-3 and TRBJ2-5; the D is unclear. V lost 8 bases and J lost 5, with 9 bases in between. Germline CDR1 reads ENHRY; CDR2 reads SYGVKD. This CDR3 has 11 residues. This CDR3 reads CAIGPGETQYF. The CDR3 DNA is TGTGCCATCGGACCGGGCGAGACCCAGTACTTC.

This clonotype has just one count. The gene calls are TRBV7-8 and TRBJ2-1; the match to TRBD2 covers 13 bases. The CDR3 is 16 residues long. Germline V gene sequence: CDR1 SGHVS, CDR2 FQNEAQ. V dropped 3 bases and J dropped 7; count of bases not matched to a gene: 6. Here the CDR3 reads CASSLVLLAGGNEQFF. The CDR3 region has the DNA TGTGCCAGCAGCTTGGTCTTACTAGCGGGAGGGAATGAGCAGTTCTTC.